The 20 T cell receptor beta chains in this list originate from one sample, sequenced in a study of cytomegalovirus exposure and HLA in healthy donors. PCR primers comprised 60 Vbeta and 13 Jbeta primers. Sequenced by immunoSEQ multiplex PCR; TCRdb stores in-frame clones only, minus some. In total, the table holds under 200,000 clones. The material sequenced was PBMCs. Receptors were obtained from a man younger than 45 in good health and CMV-seronegative.

The chain uses TRBV7-6 and TRBJ2-5, with D possibly matching TRBD2 (7 bases). CDR3 length: 13 amino acids. Trimming stripped 2 bases from V and 11 bases from J, with 15 bases between. The germline gives CDR1 SGHVS, CDR2 FNYEAQ. The CDR3 nucleotides read TGTGCCAGCAGCTTACTAGCGGAGGGGGAGCAGTACTTC. Amino acid sequence: CASSLLAEGEQYF. The variable domain in full, completed from reference TRBV7-6 and TRBJ2-5, reads GAGVSQSPRYKVTKRGQDVALRCDPISGHVSLYWYRQALGQGPEFLTYFNYEAQQDKSGLPNDRFSAERPEGSISTLTIQRTEQRDSAMYRCASSLLAEGEQYFGPGTRLLVL.

The CDR3 reads CASSLGLAGRETQYF. CDR3 nucleotide sequence: TGTGCCAGCAGCTTAGGGCTAGCTGGAAGAGAGACCCAGTACTTC. V gene TRBV11-2 combines with J gene TRBJ2-5, with D possibly being TRBD2 (5 bases). V lost 1 base and J lost 4, with 13 bases in between. This CDR3 is 15 amino acids long. Germline V lookup: CDR1 SGHAT, CDR2 FQNNGV.

The chain carries TRBV28 and TRBJ1-1; 10 bases align to TRBD1. Germline CDR1 reads MDHEN; CDR2 reads SYDVKM. This CDR3 is built from 17 residues. J was trimmed by 5 bases and V by 5 bases; bases with no gene match: 14. The CDR3 sequence: CASSLITGQGVKTEAFF. Here the CDR3 DNA reads TGTGCCAGCAGTCTTATAACCGGACAGGGGGTAAAAACTGAAGCTTTCTTT.

The chain has TRBV13 and TRBJ2-7; 10 bases are shared with TRBD2. Per the germline V gene, CDR1 is PRHDT and CDR2 is FYEKMQ (reference sequence). This CDR3 has 14 residues. With V trimmed by 5 bases and J by 3 bases, 4 bases remained unmatched. As DNA, the CDR3 is TGTGCCAGCAGCCTCGGACTAGCGGTCTACGAGCAGTACTTC. Translated, it gives CASSLGLAVYEQYF.

The chain recombines TRBV6-1 with TRBJ2-1; 9 nucleotides line up with TRBD2. The J segment lost 1 base and the V segment lost 2 bases, leaving 0 bases of the junction unmatched. From germline, CDR1 is MNHNS and CDR2 SASEGT. The CDR3 length is 15 residues. CDR3 in amino acids: CASSELAGSYNEQFF. DNA for the CDR3: TGTGCCAGCAGTGAACTAGCGGGATCCTACAATGAGCAGTTCTTC.

The chain carries TRBV28 and TRBJ2-1; 9 bases align to TRBD2. J was trimmed by 6 bases and V by 4 bases; bases with no gene match: 7. This CDR3 is built from 15 residues. CDR1 and CDR2 from the germline V gene are MDHEN and SYDVKM. This CDR3 reads CASSWASGMGNEQFF. The CDR3, as DNA: TGTGCCAGCAGTTGGGCTAGCGGGATGGGCAATGAGCAGTTCTTC.

This chain links TRBV5-8 with TRBJ1-1; no clear D gene. V was shortened by 6 bases and J by 2 bases, with 8 bases between the two germline ends. CDR3 length: 12 amino acids. CDR1 and CDR2 from the germline V gene are SGHTS and YDEGEE. CDR3: CASTVLNTEAFF. CDR3 in DNA: TGTGCCAGCACCGTTTTAAACACTGAAGCTTTCTTT.

This chain links TRBV7-7 with TRBJ2-5; no clear D. This CDR3 spans 13 amino acids. Trimming removed 2 bases from V and 3 bases from J, with 7 bases in between. The germline V gene encodes CDR1 SSHAT and CDR2 FNYEAQ (reference sequence). CDR3 bases: TGTGCCAGCAGCTTACGTCTAGAAGAGACCCAGTACTTC. This gives the protein CASSLRLEETQYF.

The rearrangement uses TRBV6-6 and TRBJ2-1, with TRBD2 matching 7 bases. The CDR3 is made up of 16 amino acids. With 2 bases clipped from V and 6 bases from J, the junction kept 10 bases outside the gene matches. Germline V lookup: CDR1 MNHNY, CDR2 SVGAGI (reference sequence). CDR3 residues: CASSYMGWASGNEQFF. The CDR3 bases are TGTGCCAGCAGTTACATGGGTTGGGCTAGCGGCAATGAGCAGTTCTTC.

The chain recombines TRBV14 with TRBJ2-7, with D perhaps matching TRBD2 (5 bases). The CDR3 spans 17 residues. V gave up 4 bases and J gave up 3 bases, with 22 bases separating them. CDR1 is SGHDN and CDR2 is FVKESK in the germline V gene. The DNA for the CDR3 is TGTGCCAGCAGCCCTCGTGGGGAGTATGGAGACCTCTACGAGCAGTACTTC. Translated, it gives CASSPRGEYGDLYEQYF.

V is TRBV5-1 and J is TRBJ2-7; 7 nucleotides match TRBD1. Germline CDR1 reads SGHRS; CDR2 reads YFSETQ. The CDR3 is 14 residues long. Germline trimming cut 6 bases from V and 1 base from J; bases unmatched to any gene: 7. CDR3 amino acids: CASTEIQGSYEQYF. Written as DNA, the CDR3 is TGCGCCAGCACCGAAATACAGGGGTCCTACGAGCAGTACTTC.

V gene TRBV28 combines with J gene TRBJ1-2, with 9 positions matching TRBD1. Germline V lookup: CDR1 MDHEN, CDR2 SYDVKM. With V trimmed by 3 bases and J by 4 bases, 18 bases remained unmatched. The CDR3 covers 19 residues. The CDR3 is CASSFVTPGTGYGGYGYTF. Written as DNA, the CDR3 is TGTGCCAGCAGTTTTGTCACGCCCGGGACAGGGTATGGGGGCTATGGCTACACCTTC.

This rearrangement joins TRBV4-3 to TRBJ2-1; 12 bases line up with TRBD2. Germline V lookup: CDR1 LGHNA, CDR2 YSLEER. The CDR3 covers 16 residues. V lost 3 bases to trimming and J lost 3 bases; unmatched junction nucleotides: 3. The chain's CDR3 is CASSHELAGGYNEQFF. CDR3 sequence (DNA): TGCGCCAGCAGCCATGAACTAGCGGGAGGCTACAATGAGCAGTTCTTC.

The V gene is TRBV5-4, the J gene TRBJ2-2, with D hard to call. Germline values: CDR1 SGHNT, CDR2 YYREEE (reference sequence). Trimming stripped 4 bases from V and 7 bases from J, with 11 bases between. The CDR3 is 13 residues long. CDR3 in amino acids: CASSLSGVGELFF. The CDR3 nucleotides are TGTGCCAGCAGCCTAAGTGGAGTCGGGGAGCTGTTTTTT.

This rearrangement joins TRBV5-4 to TRBJ1-1; D unresolved. V was shortened by 1 base and J by 2 bases, with 6 bases between the two germline ends. Per the germline V gene, CDR1 is SGHNT and CDR2 is YYREEE (reference sequence). The CDR3 contains 13 residues. CDR3 loop: CASSLQANTEAFF. CDR3 sequence (DNA): TGTGCCAGCAGCTTGCAGGCTAACACTGAAGCTTTCTTT.

The V and J genes are TRBV19 and TRBJ2-5; 9 bases are a match to TRBD2. This CDR3 has 14 amino acids. CDR1 is LNHDA and CDR2 is SQIVND in the germline V gene (reference sequence). The junction had 6 bases not matched to a gene; V was cut back by 5 bases and J by 5 bases. The CDR3 reads CASSGSGRLETQYF. CDR3 coding DNA: TGTGCCAGTAGTGGGAGCGGGAGGTTGGAGACCCAGTACTTC.

V and J are TRBV19 and TRBJ2-7; 7 positions match TRBD2. V lost 4 bases and J lost 2; bases outside the gene matches: 20. In germline, CDR1 is LNHDA, CDR2 SQIVND (reference sequence). The CDR3 spans 19 residues. CDR3 bases: TGTGCCAGTAGTAGGGCATGGGTGATTAGGACTAGTGGAACCTACGAGCAGTACTTC. Translated: CASSRAWVIRTSGTYEQYF.

The rearrangement joins TRBV11-3 to TRBJ2-1, with TRBD1 as a possible D gene (6 bases). Germline loops: CDR1 SGHNT, CDR2 YENEEA. The CDR3 is 16 residues long. The V end lost 4 bases, the J end lost 0 bases, and 13 bases lay between the germline ends. CDR3 bases: TGTGCCAGCAGCTCGTCAGGGGATCTCTCCTACAATGAGCAGTTCTTC. This encodes CASSSSGDLSYNEQFF.

Comment on this clone: A junction boundary mismatches the germline segment, possibly from a read error. Other DNA sequences in this sample translate to the same CDR3. The rearrangement joins TRBV6-1 to TRBJ2-3, with 7 bases fitting TRBD2. The CDR3 covers 15 residues. Germline CDR1 reads MNHNS; CDR2 reads SASEGT. CDR3: CASSEAGLGPDTQYF. In DNA, the CDR3 is TGTGCCAGCAGCGAAGCTGGACTAGGCCCAGATACGCAGTATTTT.

J is TRBJ2-7 and V is TRBV19, with D maybe TRBD1 (6 bases). CDR3 size: 15 residues. The V gene lost 1 base and the J gene lost 3 bases, with 13 bases spanning the gap. The germline V gene encodes CDR1 LNHDA and CDR2 SQIVND (reference sequence). CDR3 amino acids: CASSIATGLFYEQYF. As DNA, the CDR3 is TGTGCCAGTAGTATAGCTACAGGGTTGTTCTACGAGCAGTACTTC.